Reported below is one TCR beta chain. This sample is drawn from a study of blood T cell repertoires in COVID-19. Profiling relied on immunoSEQ multiplex PCR, and the TCRdb table lists in-frame clones only, not all of them. The sample has about 97,000 clones, 75% to 90% seen once. V lost 3 bases and J 6 bases, leaving 15 bases between the germline ends. The length of the CDR3 is 14 residues. Germline V gene data show CDR1 as MDHEN and CDR2 as SYDVKM. The sequenced sample consisted of peripheral blood. The source of this sequence is a human donor in a cohort sampled during active COVID-19. The chain links TRBV28 to TRBJ2-7; possible D gene TRBD1, 5 bases. CDR3 bases: TGTGCCAGCAGTTTGCCGGGTGGGGCCCTCGAGCAGTACTTC. Amino acids: CASSLPGGALEQYF.